The next 20 T cell receptor beta chains were all read from a single sample in a study of T cell responses to AZD1222 COVID-19 vaccine. This table comes from immunoSEQ multiplex PCR, and its TCRdb copy is limited to in-frame clones, with some not included. Of about 150,000 clones in the sample, around 93% were seen once. Sequenced material: peripheral blood, taken 28 days after the second AZD1222 dose. Every receptor here comes from an adult who received the AZD1222 COVID-19 vaccine.

The chain links TRBV15 to TRBJ2-5; 7 bases map to TRBD2. Germline CDR1 and CDR2: LNHNV and YYDKDF (reference sequence). Germline trimming cut 3 bases from V and 5 bases from J; bases unmatched to any gene: 9. This CDR3 is built from 15 residues. The CDR3 loop is CATSRQLAPGETQYF. In nucleotides, the CDR3 is TGTGCCACCAGCAGGCAACTAGCGCCCGGGGAGACCCAGTACTTC.

The chain couples TRBV15 to TRBJ1-1; D gene ambiguous. V was trimmed by 4 bases and J by 5 bases, leaving 20 bases between them. CDR1 is LNHNV, CDR2 YYDKDF, per germline (reference sequence). The CDR3 sequence is 16 residues long. This CDR3 is CATSTLTSGYRTEAFF. DNA for the CDR3: TGTGCCACCAGCACATTAACTTCGGGGTATCGGACTGAAGCTTTCTTT.

The chain uses TRBV15 and TRBJ1-1; the D gene is possibly TRBD1 (5 bases). Germline V gene data show CDR1 as LNHNV and CDR2 as YYDKDF (reference sequence). V was cut by 3 bases and J by 2 bases, with 10 bases left in between. The CDR3 is 14 amino acids. CDR3 coding DNA: TGTGCCACCAGCAGCCGGGGGGTCAACACTGAAGCTTTCTTT. The encoded protein is CATSSRGVNTEAFF.

This chain joins TRBV30 and TRBJ1-3, with TRBD1 matching over 9 bases. Per germline, CDR1 GTSNPN and CDR2 SVGIG (reference sequence). This CDR3 has 14 amino acids. Trimming at V came to 2 bases and at J to 2 bases, leaving 1 base not matched to a gene. CDR3: CAWSRDRAGNTIYF. The CDR3 DNA sequence: TGTGCCTGGAGTCGGGACAGGGCTGGAAACACCATATATTTT.

The chain employs TRBV5-1 and TRBJ2-2; 8 bases line up with TRBD2. CDR1 is SGHRS, CDR2 YFSETQ, per germline. After removal of 1 base from V and 7 bases from J, the junction contained 15 bases not matched to a gene. This CDR3 is 18 amino acids long. This chain's CDR3 is CASSLIPPQRGQGGELFF. Here the CDR3 DNA reads TGCGCCAGCAGCTTGATCCCTCCCCAGCGGGGGCAGGGCGGGGAGCTGTTTTTT.

The chain is built from TRBV18 and TRBJ1-2; D not resolved. Germline CDR1 KGHSH, CDR2 LQKENI. Trimming left V 2 bases short and J 2 bases short, with 18 bases between. The CDR3 spans 17 residues. This CDR3 is CASSPMSKGTLNYGYTF. The CDR3 bases are TGTGCCAGCTCACCAATGTCAAAAGGTACCCTAAACTATGGCTACACCTTC. Full variable domain (outside the CDR3, taken from reference TRBV18 and TRBJ1-2): NAGVMQNPRHLVRRRGQEARLRCSPMKGHSHVYWYRQLPEEGLKFMVYLQKENIIDESGMPKERFSAEFPKEGPSILRIQQVVRGDSAAYFCASSPMSKGTLNYGYTFGSGTRLTVV.

This chain uses TRBV6-1 with TRBJ1-2; no reliable D call. The CDR3 is 14 amino acids. V lost 2 bases and J lost 3, with 10 bases in between. From germline, CDR1 is MNHNS and CDR2 SASEGT. CDR3 protein: CASSEIGADYGYTF. The CDR3 DNA sequence: TGTGCCAGCAGTGAAATCGGTGCCGACTATGGCTACACCTTC.

This clone has just one count. The chain's CDR3 is CASGLSQTNQPQHF. In DNA, the CDR3 is TGTGCTAGTGGTTTGTCTCAGACCAATCAGCCCCAGCATTTT. V is TRBV12-5 and J is TRBJ1-5; no clear D gene. Per the germline V gene, CDR1 is LGHNT and CDR2 is FRNRAP. V was shortened by 2 bases and J by 3 bases, with 8 bases between the two germline ends. The CDR3 contains 14 residues.

The DNA for the CDR3 is TGTGCCTGGACCCCCGGGCGGATCGGCTATGGCTACACCTTC. It is translated as CAWTPGRIGYGYTF. The V gene is TRBV30, the J gene TRBJ1-2; unclear D gene. Germline V gene data show CDR1 as GTSNPN and CDR2 as SVGIG (reference sequence). CDR3 length: 14 residues. V lost 4 bases to trimming and J lost 4 bases, with 16 bases between them.

A single count supports this clone. The CDR3 bases are TGTGCCAGCAGTGACATATATGGCTACACCTTC. The encoded protein is CASSDIYGYTF. The J gene is TRBJ1-2, the V gene TRBV6-1; D is uncertain. Germline lookup yields CDR1 MNHNS and CDR2 SASEGT. V was cut by 3 bases and J by 5 bases, with 4 bases left in between. The length of the CDR3 is 11 residues.

The chain has TRBV6-6 and TRBJ1-2, with 9 bases lining up with TRBD1. Germline assignment: CDR1 MNHNY and CDR2 SVGAGI (reference sequence). Trimming at V came to 6 bases and at J to 5 bases, leaving 4 bases not matched to a gene. The CDR3 spans 13 residues. The CDR3 bases are TGTGCCAGCAGCCCGACAGGGGGGTATGGCTACACCTTC. Translating gives CASSPTGGYGYTF.

The chain carries TRBV2 and TRBJ2-5; 7 bases are shared with TRBD2. Germline-derived CDR1 and CDR2 are SNHLY and FYNNEI. Unmatched junction bases numbered 8, after V lost 4 bases and J lost 3 bases. The CDR3 loop spans 15 amino acids. In DNA form, the CDR3 reads TGTGCCAGCAGTGTTCTAGCGGCTAGTAAAGAGACCCAGTACTTC. It yields the protein CASSVLAASKETQYF.

This chain joins TRBV7-8 and TRBJ2-5, with a weak D call TRBD2 (7 bases). Germline V CDR1 and CDR2: SGHVS, FQNEAQ. This CDR3 region has 14 residues. With 6 bases removed from V and 1 base from J, the gap between germline ends came to 12 bases. The CDR3 DNA reads TGTGCCAGCAGTCCACGGGGGGCCCAAGAGACCCAGTACTTC. It encodes CASSPRGAQETQYF. The full variable domain, completed using reference TRBV7-8 and TRBJ2-5, is GAGVSQSPRYKVAKRGQDVALRCDPISGHVSLFWYQQALGQGPEFLTYFQNEAQLDKSGLPSDRFFAERPEGSVSTLKIQRTQQEDSAVYLCASSPRGAQETQYFGPGTRLLVL.

The chain couples TRBV10-3 to TRBJ1-5, with a possible D match to TRBD1 (6 bases). In germline, CDR1 is ENHRY, CDR2 SYGVKD. There are 15 residues in the CDR3. V gave up 0 bases and J gave up 3 bases, with 9 bases separating them. The CDR3 here is CAISESTGNNQPQHF. The CDR3, as DNA: TGTGCCATCAGTGAGTCAACAGGGAACAATCAGCCCCAGCATTTT.

V and J are TRBV11-3 and TRBJ1-1; D not resolved. The V gene lost 0 bases and the J gene lost 10 bases, with 12 bases spanning the gap. CDR3 length: 13 amino acids. Germline V gene data show CDR1 as SGHNT and CDR2 as YENEEA. CDR3 residues: CASSLDTGLGAFF. In DNA, the CDR3 is TGTGCCAGCAGCTTAGATACCGGTTTGGGAGCTTTCTTT.

The chain uses TRBV9 and TRBJ1-2; 9 bases line up with TRBD1. Per the germline V gene, CDR1 is SGDLS and CDR2 is YYNGEE. Germline trimming cut 3 bases from V and 0 bases from J; bases unmatched to any gene: 12. The CDR3 is 18 amino acids. This CDR3 reads CASSAPTGQGTPNYGYTF. CDR3 nucleotide sequence: TGTGCCAGCAGCGCCCCCACCGGACAGGGGACTCCTAACTATGGCTACACCTTC.

This clone came up once. The chain combines TRBV4-1 with TRBJ2-7; TRBD1 agrees at 8 bases. CDR3 length: 15 amino acids. Germline loops: CDR1 MGHRA, CDR2 YSYEKL. The junction had 10 bases not matched to a gene; V was cut back by 2 bases and J by 7 bases. The CDR3 nucleotides read TGCGCCAGCAGCCAATTAGGTCAGGGGGCGCAAGAGCAGTACTTC. The encoded protein is CASSQLGQGAQEQYF.

The J gene is TRBJ1-2, the V gene TRBV4-3; unclear D gene. The CDR3 is made up of 15 amino acids. The germline gives CDR1 LGHNA, CDR2 YSLEER. Trimming took off 1 base at V and 2 bases at J, with 11 bases between the two ends. The CDR3 bases are TGCGCCAGCAGCCAAGGCCCCAGTGCCAACTATGGCTACACCTTC. This codes for CASSQGPSANYGYTF.

The J gene is TRBJ1-5, the V gene TRBV6-5, with D perhaps TRBD1 (5 bases). The CDR3 has 15 amino acids. V lost 5 bases, J lost 5 bases, and 16 bases lay in between. CDR1 and CDR2 (germline): MNHEY, SVGAGI. For the CDR3, the DNA is TGTGCCAGCAGTCCCAAAGGTGGGGCAGATCAGCCCCAGCATTTT. It is translated as CASSPKGGADQPQHF.

The chain links TRBV12-5 to TRBJ1-1; TRBD1 agrees at 9 bases. J lost 4 bases, V lost 0 bases, and 6 bases had no gene match. This CDR3 region has 16 residues. Germline V gives CDR1 LGHNT, CDR2 FRNRAP. CDR3 DNA sequence: TGTGCTAGTGGTTTGGTATTGGACAGGGGTGGCACTGAAGCTTTCTTT. Translated: CASGLVLDRGGTEAFF.